These 32 T cell receptor beta chains were sequenced from one sample in a study of Graves' ophthalmopathy and Graves' hyperthyroidism. TCR beta CDR3 amplification used RNA transcripts. The library came from an HTBI-primed first-round RT-PCR and a second-round multiplex PCR. TCRdb reprocessed the multiplex PCR reads with MiXCR, giving one entry per CDR3 protein. The repertoire includes about 400,000 distinct CDR3 sequences, about 18% of them detected once, and 1.6% sits in the top ten. The sample taken for sequencing was peripheral blood. The origin of the receptors is a woman aged 18-35 years with Graves' ophthalmopathy.

By share, this clonotype ranks as medium-sized. The chain links TRBV12-3 or TRBV12-4 to TRBJ2-7; D is undetermined. Between the trimmed V and J ends, which lost 2 bases and 5 bases, there was a span of 10 bases. The CDR3 spans 13 residues. CDR3 sequence: CASSLNRWNEQYF. DNA of the CDR3: TGTGCCAGCAGTTTAAATAGATGGAACGAGCAGTACTTC.

This clonotype was counted between two and nine times. The rearrangement joins TRBV3-1 to TRBJ1-5; perhaps TRBD1 as D (5 bases). The V gene lost 4 bases and the J gene lost 4 bases, with 11 bases spanning the gap. The CDR3 extends over 14 amino acids. CDR1 and CDR2 (germline): LGHDT, YNNKEL (reference sequence). This chain's CDR3 is CASSRHQGNQPQHF. The CDR3 DNA reads as TGTGCCAGCAGCCGTCATCAGGGAAATCAGCCCCAGCATTTT.

This chain connects TRBV27 to TRBJ1-5; D call uncertain. Germline V gene data show CDR1 as MNHEY and CDR2 as SMNVEV (reference sequence). The CDR3 has 13 residues. V was clipped by 8 bases and J by 6 bases, with 14 bases between them. The CDR3 reads CASSGSGLQPQHF. CDR3 nucleotides: TGTGCCAGCTCGGGGAGCGGGCTTCAGCCCCAGCATTTT.

J is TRBJ1-1 and V is TRBV27, with 7 bases aligning to TRBD1. The CDR3 length is 15 residues. Trimming at V came to 5 bases and at J to 6 bases, leaving 12 bases not matched to a gene. Germline CDR1 and CDR2: MNHEY and SMNVEV (reference sequence). CDR3 protein: CASSQKPTGFAEAFF. Here the CDR3 DNA reads TGTGCCAGCAGTCAGAAACCGACAGGGTTCGCTGAAGCTTTCTTT.

This clonotype appeared many times. The CDR3 bases are TGTGCCAGCAGCTTAGGACCCCGGACAGGGGGCTACGAGCAGTACTTC. Protein: CASSLGPRTGGYEQYF. This sequence joins TRBV11-1 and TRBJ2-7; TRBD1 matches 10 bases. This CDR3 is 16 amino acids long. CDR1 is SGHAT and CDR2 is FQDESV in the germline V gene (reference sequence). J lost 3 bases, V lost 1 base, and 6 bases had no gene match.

As DNA, the CDR3 is TGTGCCAGCAGTTTTGGACAGACAGATACGCAGTATTTT. This encodes CASSFGQTDTQYF. The chain joins TRBV28 to TRBJ2-3; TRBD1 might be the D (6 bases). The CDR3 runs 13 residues. Trimming removed 3 bases from V and 3 bases from J, with 7 bases in between. Germline V gene lookup returns CDR1 MDHEN and CDR2 SYDVKM.

This clonotype appeared many times. Here the CDR3 reads CASSFRRNTEAFF. The DNA for the CDR3 is TGTGCCAGCAGCTTCCGGAGGAACACTGAAGCTTTCTTT. V is TRBV11-2 and J is TRBJ1-1, with D hard to call. Germline V gene lookup returns CDR1 SGHAT and CDR2 FQNNGV. Trimming left V 3 bases short and J 1 base short, with 6 bases between. The CDR3 is 13 amino acids.

The chain uses TRBV28 and TRBJ2-7, with 11 bases that match TRBD1. Per germline, CDR1 MDHEN and CDR2 SYDVKM. V dropped 5 bases and J dropped 3; count of bases not matched to a gene: 6. CDR3 length: 15 residues. The CDR3 DNA reads as TGTGCCAGCAGTCGGGACAGGGGGTTCGACTACGAGCAGTACTTC. Protein sequence: CASSRDRGFDYEQYF.

This clonotype appeared a few times. V is TRBV3-1 and J is TRBJ2-2, with D possibly called TRBD1 or TRBD2 (5 bases each). In germline, CDR1 is LGHDT, CDR2 YNNKEL (reference sequence). The CDR3 has 17 residues. Trimming took 4 bases from V and 1 from J, leaving 16 bases between them. The CDR3 loop reads CASSPEWDAGNTGELFF. CDR3 nucleotides: TGTGCCAGCAGCCCTGAGTGGGACGCAGGGAACACCGGGGAGCTGTTTTTT.

This clonotype was counted at least ten times. V and J are TRBV5-1 and TRBJ2-2; 7 bases map to TRBD1. Germline CDR1 reads SGHRS; CDR2 reads YFSETQ. The CDR3 runs to 17 residues. After removal of 4 bases from V and 1 base from J, the junction contained 10 bases not matched to a gene. CDR3 amino acids: CASSPTPDRLNTGELFF. Here the CDR3 DNA reads TGCGCCAGCAGCCCGACCCCGGACAGGTTGAACACCGGGGAGCTGTTTTTT.

The table lists this clonotype with many counts. A much larger clone sits a single nucleotide away, making a read error possible. This chain connects TRBV7-2 to TRBJ2-7; TRBD1 aligns across 9 bases. Germline CDR1 SGHTA, CDR2 FQGNSA. The CDR3 is 14 residues long. The CDR3 region is CASSSWTGAYGQYF. The CDR3 DNA is TGTGCCAGCAGCTCCTGGACAGGGGCCTACGGGCAGTACTTC.

The gene calls are TRBV6-2 or TRBV6-3 and TRBJ1-1, with 9 bases identical to TRBD1. The trim removed 4 bases at V and 3 bases at J, leaving 6 bases unmatched. The CDR3 extends over 15 amino acids. CDR1 is MNHEY, CDR2 SVGEGT, per germline. In DNA form, the CDR3 reads TGTGCCAGCAGTTCCGGACAGGGGTTGGACACTGAAGCTTTCTTT. The encoded protein is CASSSGQGLDTEAFF.

This clonotype was counted many times. This chain joins TRBV12-3 or TRBV12-4 and TRBJ1-1; D possibly corresponds to TRBD1 (6 bases). The V end lost 8 bases, the J end lost 5 bases, and 18 bases lay between the germline ends. The CDR3 has 14 residues. The CDR3 bases are TGTGCCAGCCGAAACGTAGAGGGGGAAACTGAAGCTTTCTTT. It specifies CASRNVEGETEAFF.

In this sample, this clonotype turned up many times. This chain links TRBV28 with TRBJ2-1; TRBD2 matches 7 bases. This CDR3 is built from 13 residues. The V and J ends lost 4 bases and 4 bases, in that order; junction bases with no gene match: 1. Germline-derived CDR1 and CDR2 are MDHEN and SYDVKM. The CDR3 coding sequence is TGTGCCAGCAGTTCCGGGGGGTACAATGAGCAGTTCTTC. Translated, it gives CASSSGGYNEQFF.

This sequence joins TRBV27 and TRBJ2-7; TRBD2 might be the D (6 bases). This CDR3 is 14 amino acids long. The germline V gene encodes CDR1 MNHEY and CDR2 SMNVEV (reference sequence). V was pared by 5 bases and J by 5 bases, with 16 bases between. Written as DNA, the CDR3 is TGTGCCAGCAGTCTCCGACTAGGTTCCCACGAGCAGTACTTC. This sequence encodes CASSLRLGSHEQYF.

At least ten counts were recorded for this clonotype. The chain is built from TRBV27 and TRBJ1-5, with TRBD1 identical over 7 bases. There are 15 residues in the CDR3. The germline V gene encodes CDR1 MNHEY and CDR2 SMNVEV (reference sequence). V gave up 2 bases and J gave up 6 bases; unmatched junction bases: 7. The CDR3 region has the DNA TGTGCCAGCAGTTTAAAGGGGGCTGTGAGTCAGCCCCAGCATTTT. Encoded protein: CASSLKGAVSQPQHF.

This clonotype was found many times. This chain uses TRBV6-1 with TRBJ1-5, with TRBD1 identical over 7 bases. V lost 1 base, J lost 6 bases, and 9 bases stayed unmatched. Germline V gene lookup returns CDR1 MNHNS and CDR2 SASEGT. The CDR3 is made up of 16 amino acids. The CDR3 nucleotides read TGTGCCAGCAGTGAAGATGAGGGGGCCCCTAGTCAGCCCCAGCATTTT. Translated, it gives CASSEDEGAPSQPQHF.

This clonotype has only a few counts. The V gene is TRBV28, the J gene TRBJ1-5, with TRBD1 matching 7 bases. The ends lost 3 bases at V and 9 bases at J; junction bases unmatched: 20. Per the germline V gene, CDR1 is MDHEN and CDR2 is SYDVKM. CDR3 length: 18 residues. CDR3 loop: CASSFAVGTEIEVGPQHF. The CDR3 nucleotides read TGTGCCAGCAGTTTCGCCGTAGGGACAGAGATCGAGGTTGGGCCCCAGCATTTT.

The sample holds many counts of this clonotype. The chain employs TRBV12-3 or TRBV12-4 and TRBJ2-2, with D unresolved. The CDR3 contains 15 residues. V was clipped by 10 bases and J by 6 bases, with 21 bases between them. CDR3 sequence reads: CATRQWAYGAGELFF. The CDR3 DNA follows: TGTGCCACCCGACAATGGGCCTACGGCGCCGGGGAGCTGTTTTTT.

The V gene is TRBV6-1, the J gene TRBJ1-2; D gene unclear. Germline V gives CDR1 MNHNS, CDR2 SASEGT. V lost 6 bases to trimming and J lost 0 bases, with 8 bases between them. The CDR3 totals 13 residues. CDR3 protein: CASSSDPNYGYTF. The CDR3, as DNA: TGTGCCAGCAGCTCCGACCCTAACTATGGCTACACCTTC.

This clonotype appeared many times. The rearrangement uses TRBV6-5 and TRBJ1-6; 7 bases agree with TRBD1. The CDR3 runs to 18 residues. V shed 7 bases, J shed 0 bases, and the junction held 12 bases outside the gene matches. Germline CDR1 is MNHEY and CDR2 is SVGAGI. CDR3 loop: CASTGDRVQVSYNSPLHF. CDR3 nucleotides: TGTGCCAGCACCGGAGACAGGGTCCAAGTCTCCTATAATTCACCCCTCCACTTT.

This rearrangement joins TRBV28 to TRBJ2-7, with D possibly called TRBD1 or TRBD2 (5 bases each). Trimming pared 0 bases from V and 0 bases from J, leaving 9 bases between. Germline assignment: CDR1 MDHEN and CDR2 SYDVKM. The CDR3 is made up of 15 amino acids. DNA for the CDR3: TGTGCCAGCAGTTTATGGGGACGGAACTCCTACGAGCAGTACTTC. Amino acid sequence: CASSLWGRNSYEQYF.

This clonotype was recorded many times. The J gene is TRBJ2-3, the V gene TRBV11-2, with TRBD1 as a possible D gene (6 bases). The CDR3 totals 15 residues. Germline V gene sequence: CDR1 SGHAT, CDR2 FQNNGV. Between the trimmed V and J ends, which lost 4 bases and 4 bases, there was a span of 15 bases. The CDR3 reads CASSSYRVKADTQYF. In nucleotides, the CDR3 is TGTGCCAGCAGCTCGTACAGGGTTAAGGCAGATACGCAGTATTTT.

This chain links TRBV12-3 or TRBV12-4 with TRBJ1-5; tentative D call: TRBD1 (5 bases). This CDR3 is 17 amino acids long. V dropped 5 bases and J dropped 0 bases, with 17 bases sitting between them. CDR3 in amino acids: CASSQTWTLYSNQPQHF. The CDR3 DNA is TGTGCCAGCAGTCAAACCTGGACACTATATAGCAATCAGCCCCAGCATTTT.

This clonotype showed up many times. This chain connects TRBV7-2 to TRBJ2-6; no clear D. CDR1 is SGHTA and CDR2 is FQGNSA in the germline V gene. The CDR3 sequence is 14 residues long. Trimming took 4 bases from V and 2 from J, leaving 6 bases between them. This chain's CDR3 is CASSSWAGANVLTF. Here the CDR3 DNA reads TGTGCCAGCAGCTCCTGGGCTGGGGCCAACGTCCTGACTTTC.

Comment on this clonotype: A much larger clone lies one base from this, so it may be a read error. This chain links TRBV18 with TRBJ1-2, with 7 bases identical to TRBD1. CDR1 and CDR2 (germline): KGHSH, LQKENI. The CDR3 spans 14 residues. Written as DNA, the CDR3 is TGTGCCATCTCACCGTCGGGACAGAACTATGGCTACACCTTC. This encodes CAISPSGQNYGYTF.

This clonotype was seen many times. The chain joins TRBV28 to TRBJ1-1; maybe TRBD1 (6 bases). Trimming took 2 bases from V and 1 from J, leaving 14 bases between them. This CDR3 has 16 residues. CDR1 is MDHEN, CDR2 SYDVKM, per germline. DNA of the CDR3: TGTGCCAGCAGTTTAGATTCCGACAGGTGGAACACTGAAGCTTTCTTT. Protein: CASSLDSDRWNTEAFF.

There are many counts of this clonotype. V usage is TRBV6-5 and J usage is TRBJ2-7; the D gene is possibly TRBD2 (5 bases). The CDR3 runs to 14 residues. Germline values: CDR1 MNHEY, CDR2 SVGAGI. Trimming pared 2 bases from V and 7 bases from J, leaving 15 bases between. This chain's CDR3 is CASSYLAEGWEQYF. The CDR3 region has the DNA TGTGCCAGCAGTTACCTAGCCGAGGGATGGGAGCAGTACTTC.

This clonotype came up many times. The chain joins TRBV6-2 or TRBV6-3 to TRBJ1-1; 8 bases agree with TRBD1. Germline values: CDR1 MNHEY, CDR2 SVGEGT. This CDR3 has 15 amino acids. V lost 10 bases and J lost 11; bases outside the gene matches: 21. CDR3 sequence reads: CAIQPGQADIEGAFF. CDR3 DNA sequence: TGTGCCATCCAACCGGGACAGGCGGATATTGAAGGGGCTTTCTTT.

This clonotype appeared many times. The chain carries TRBV28 and TRBJ1-1, with a possible D match to TRBD1 (6 bases). The CDR3 length is 14 residues. V lost 8 bases and J 9 bases, leaving 22 bases between the germline ends. From germline, CDR1 is MDHEN and CDR2 SYDVKM. The CDR3 loop is CASWGGLGGTKAFF. In nucleotides, the CDR3 is TGTGCCAGCTGGGGGGGGCTAGGGGGTACCAAAGCTTTCTTT.

The rearrangement links TRBV7-2 to TRBJ2-7, with D tentatively TRBD2 (7 bases). Trimming removed 8 bases from V and 4 bases from J, with 15 bases in between. This CDR3 spans 13 amino acids. Germline V gene data show CDR1 as SGHTA and CDR2 as FQGNSA. CDR3 bases: TGTGCCAGCTCATGGGGAGGGACATACGAGCAGTACTTC. Translated, it gives CASSWGGTYEQYF.

This clonotype was seen a handful of times. The chain combines TRBV19 with TRBJ2-2; D remains ambiguous. The length of the CDR3 is 14 residues. CDR1 and CDR2 (germline): LNHDA, SQIVND (reference sequence). The V and J ends lost 3 bases and 5 bases respectively, with 10 bases between them. The chain's CDR3 is CASSIWGNTGELFF. For the CDR3, the DNA is TGTGCCAGTAGTATCTGGGGAAATACCGGGGAGCTGTTTTTT.